The T cell receptor (beta chain) described here comes from a study of radiotherapy plus CTLA-4 blockade in lung cancer. The assay was immunoSEQ multiplex PCR, and TCRdb's table has in-frame clones only and misses some. The sample holds about 120,000 clones, 90% seen once. There are 13 residues in the CDR3. The V gene's germline CDR1 is MNHEY and CDR2 SVGAGI. V lost 6 bases and J lost 1, with 10 bases in between. This rearrangement joins TRBV6-5 to TRBJ2-7; maybe TRBD1 (5 bases). This sequence originates from a human donor with non-small cell lung cancer that progressed on radiotherapy plus ipilimumab. The material was peripheral blood, obtained from a patient treated with radiotherapy plus ipilimumab. CDR3 DNA sequence: TGTGCCAGCAGGATCTCAGGGTCCTACGAGCAGTACTTC. Translating gives CASRISGSYEQYF.